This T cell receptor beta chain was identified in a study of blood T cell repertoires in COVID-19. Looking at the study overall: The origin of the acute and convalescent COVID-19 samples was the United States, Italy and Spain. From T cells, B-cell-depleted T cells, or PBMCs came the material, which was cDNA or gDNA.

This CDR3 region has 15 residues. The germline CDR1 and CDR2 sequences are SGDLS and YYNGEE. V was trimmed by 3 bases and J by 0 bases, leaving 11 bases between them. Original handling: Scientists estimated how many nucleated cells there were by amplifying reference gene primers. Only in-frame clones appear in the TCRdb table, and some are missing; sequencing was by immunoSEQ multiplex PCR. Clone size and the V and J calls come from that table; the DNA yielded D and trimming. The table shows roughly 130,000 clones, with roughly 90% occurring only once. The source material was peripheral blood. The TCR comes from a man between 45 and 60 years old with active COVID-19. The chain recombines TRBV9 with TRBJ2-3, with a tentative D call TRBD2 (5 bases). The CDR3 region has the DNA TGTGCCAGCAGCGGGTGGACGGGGAGCACAGATACGCAGTATTTT. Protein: CASSGWTGSTDTQYF.